This entry is about one T cell receptor (beta chain). Since a much larger clone is just one base distant, this may be a read error. Looked up from germline, CDR1 is SGHTA and CDR2 is FQGNSA. The V end lost 2 bases, the J end lost 1 base, and 5 bases lay between the germline ends. There are 13 residues in the CDR3. This sample was included in a study of shared clonotypes between healthy human individuals. This table comes from immunoSEQ multiplex PCR, and its TCRdb copy is limited to in-frame clones, with some not included. Of fewer than 550,000 clones detected, about 75% appear once; the ten largest clones hold approximately 12%.

This sequence originates from a woman aged 40 to 55 in good health. Some clones in this sample may be carry-over from other donors' samples. Input material: PBMCs. The chain employs TRBV7-2 and TRBJ1-1; D gene uncertain. The CDR3 DNA follows: TGTGCCAGCAGCTTAACTGGGAACACTGAAGCTTTCTTT. It specifies CASSLTGNTEAFF.